Shown below are 8 T cell receptor beta chains from a single sample sequenced in a study of blood T cell repertoires in COVID-19. Measured with immunoSEQ multiplex PCR; TCRdb has only the in-frame clones, and not every one. Of over 45,000 clones listed, about 91% were seen once; the top ten hold about 7.3%. The source material was peripheral blood. The origin of the receptors is a woman aged 55-70 years with active or convalescent COVID-19.

The V call is TRBV9, the J call TRBJ1-2, with TRBD1 matching over 8 bases. Trimming at V came to 0 bases and at J to 5 bases, leaving 3 bases not matched to a gene. Per the germline V gene, CDR1 is SGDLS and CDR2 is YYNGEE. The CDR3 consists of 14 residues. The CDR3: CASSVGGQVYGYTF. The CDR3 region has the DNA TGTGCCAGCAGCGTAGGGGGACAGGTTTATGGCTACACCTTC.

The V gene is TRBV27, the J gene TRBJ1-2; no clear D. The germline CDR1 and CDR2 sequences are MNHEY and SMNVEV (reference sequence). The length of the CDR3 is 13 residues. V dropped 2 bases and J dropped 4 bases, with 8 bases sitting between them. CDR3 protein: CASSLNPSYGYTF. The CDR3 coding sequence is TGTGCCAGCAGTTTAAATCCCTCCTATGGCTACACCTTC.

The chain has TRBV28 and TRBJ1-5; 8 nucleotides agree with TRBD1. This CDR3 is built from 14 residues. J gave up 1 base and V 7 bases, and 3 bases lay outside the gene matches. Per germline, CDR1 MDHEN and CDR2 SYDVKM. In nucleotides, the CDR3 is TGTGCCAGCATCCGGACAGGGAGCAATCAGCCCCAGCATTTT. Its translation is CASIRTGSNQPQHF.

The V gene is TRBV9, the J gene TRBJ1-4; TRBD1 aligns across 10 bases. This CDR3 spans 15 amino acids. Germline V gene data show CDR1 as SGDLS and CDR2 as YYNGEE. The V gene end was trimmed by 4 bases and the J gene end by 4 bases; junction bases not matched to a gene: 4. Written as DNA, the CDR3 is TGTGCCAGCAGCTTCCGGGACAGGGGTAATGAAAAACTGTTTTTT. Translated, it gives CASSFRDRGNEKLFF. The whole variable domain, remainder taken from reference TRBV9 and TRBJ1-4, is DSGVTQTPKHLITATGQRVTLRCSPRSGDLSVYWYQQSLDQGLQFLIQYYNGEERAKGNILERFSAQQFPDLHSELNLSSLELGDSALYFCASSFRDRGNEKLFFGSGTQLSVL.

The CDR3 DNA sequence: TGCGCCAGCAGCTTGGGGGACTACCCACTCTACAATGAGCAGTTCTTC. Encoded protein: CASSLGDYPLYNEQFF. The chain carries TRBV5-1 and TRBJ2-1; 7 bases line up with TRBD2. V shed 0 bases, J shed 3 bases, and the junction held 6 bases outside the gene matches. Germline assignment: CDR1 SGHRS and CDR2 YFSETQ. The CDR3 is 16 amino acids.

The chain combines TRBV20-1 with TRBJ2-1, with a tentative D call TRBD2 (7 bases). This CDR3 is 11 amino acids long. Germline V CDR1 and CDR2: DFQATT, SNEGSKA (reference sequence). V lost 6 bases, J lost 13 bases, and 16 bases lay in between. The CDR3 protein is CSAHRGDYQFF. The CDR3 bases are TGCAGTGCCCATAGGGGGGACTATCAGTTCTTC.

The chain combines TRBV28 with TRBJ2-3, with D maybe TRBD2 (6 bases). Per the germline V gene, CDR1 is MDHEN and CDR2 is SYDVKM. Trimming removed 4 bases from V and 9 bases from J, with 17 bases in between. CDR3 length: 14 amino acids. The CDR3 is CASSSPGGPVTQYF. The CDR3 DNA reads as TGTGCCAGCAGTTCTCCCGGGGGACCAGTGACGCAGTATTTT.

This chain uses TRBV24-1 with TRBJ1-1; D is possibly TRBD1 (6 bases). From germline, CDR1 is KGHDR and CDR2 SFDVKD. Between the trimmed V and J ends, which lost 4 bases and 2 bases, there was a span of 10 bases. The length of the CDR3 is 14 residues. The CDR3 DNA reads as TGTGCCACCAGTGAGGGGGCGCATAACACTGAAGCTTTCTTT. This sequence encodes CATSEGAHNTEAFF.